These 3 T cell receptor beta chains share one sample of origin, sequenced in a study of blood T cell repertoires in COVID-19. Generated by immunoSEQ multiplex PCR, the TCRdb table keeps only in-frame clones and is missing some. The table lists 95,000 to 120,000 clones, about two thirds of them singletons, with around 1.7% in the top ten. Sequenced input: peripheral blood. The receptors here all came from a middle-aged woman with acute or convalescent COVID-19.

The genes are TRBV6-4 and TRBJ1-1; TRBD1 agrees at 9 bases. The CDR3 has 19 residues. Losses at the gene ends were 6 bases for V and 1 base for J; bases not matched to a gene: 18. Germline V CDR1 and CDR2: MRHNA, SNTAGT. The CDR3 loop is CASRFTTRDRVLRNTEAFF. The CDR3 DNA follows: TGTGCCAGCAGATTTACGACCCGGGACAGGGTTTTAAGGAACACTGAAGCTTTCTTT.

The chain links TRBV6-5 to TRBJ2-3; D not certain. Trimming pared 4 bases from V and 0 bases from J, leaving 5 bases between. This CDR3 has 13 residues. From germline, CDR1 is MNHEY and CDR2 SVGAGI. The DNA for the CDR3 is TGTGCCAGCAGTTTGGGCAGCACAGATACGCAGTATTTT. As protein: CASSLGSTDTQYF.

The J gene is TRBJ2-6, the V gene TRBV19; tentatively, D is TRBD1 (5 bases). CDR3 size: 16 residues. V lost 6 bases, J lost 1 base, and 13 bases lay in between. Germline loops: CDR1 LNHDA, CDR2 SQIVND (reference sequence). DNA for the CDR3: TGTGCCAGTAGAAGGGGCCAGACTTCTGGGGCCAACGTCCTGACTTTC. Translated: CASRRGQTSGANVLTF.